This T cell receptor beta chain was retrieved from a study of tumor-infiltrating lymphocytes in primary liver carcinoma. Study background: Staged T1-T3 N0M0, the tumors had sizes that ranged from roughly 4.2 to 11 cm across. Study-level points and caveats: The overlap of tumor-adjacent and tumor-blood pairs was smaller than that of tumor region pairs.

A primer matching the constant region was used to make TCR beta cDNA from approximately 0.45 ug of total RNA. For TCR beta, libraries were produced by three nested multiplex PCR rounds using slightly modified ARM-PCR. The first two PCR rounds used TRBV1-TRBV30 forward primers with a C-beta reverse primer, about 10 cycles each. TCRdb reanalysed the multiplex PCR reads using MiXCR and keeps one entry per CDR3 protein. The sample shows 190,000 or so distinct CDR3 sequences, about two thirds of them seen only once. V was trimmed by 9 bases and J by 6 bases, leaving 18 bases between them. This CDR3 has 14 residues. Concerning this clonotype itself: No antigen is known for it. Since a much larger clone is just one base distant, this may be a read error.

Extraction also yielded germline DNA, while blood RNA was obtained from unsorted whole blood. Among the patients, all had chronic HBV infection and none had been treated. The J gene is TRBJ1-5, the V gene TRBV12-3 or TRBV12-4; D gene uncertain. What was sequenced was peripheral blood. This TCR derives from a woman aged 60 to 75 with primary liver carcinoma and hepatitis B virus infection. The CDR3 is CARTLSGLSQPQHF. In DNA form, the CDR3 reads TGTGCCAGGACCCTTTCAGGCTTGAGTCAGCCCCAGCATTTT.